This is a list of T cell receptor beta chains from one sample in a study of blood T cell repertoires in COVID-19. The data were produced by immunoSEQ multiplex PCR, yet TCRdb's version contains in-frame clones alone and is incomplete. The sample includes around 500,000 clones, approximately 90% of them seen just once. The sample taken for sequencing was PBMCs or T cells enriched from blood (not recorded which). These receptors all stem from a woman between 40 and 55 years old who had recovered from COVID-19. The CDR3 runs from the conserved cysteine through the conserved F or W.

length	V	J	CDR3
14	TRBV7-9	TRBJ1-5	CASSLSREDQPQHF
16	TRBV4-1	TRBJ2-5	CASSQARTSGQETQYF
16	TRBV7-9	TRBJ2-3	CASSQGLAGDTDTQYF
13	TRBV7-9	TRBJ1-5	CASAGTGDQPQHF
16	TRBV19	TRBJ2-1	CASSIFGGRWLNEQFF
14	TRBV5-4	TRBJ1-2	CASSPPGTTAGYTF
16	TRBV6-2/TRBV6-3	TRBJ1-1	CASSSRQGPMNTEAFF
15	TRBV3-1/TRBV3-2	TRBJ2-1	CASSTGTSSYNEQFF
13	TRBV29-1	TRBJ1-1	CSVAGEWSTEAFF
14	TRBV25-1	TRBJ1-4	CARYKSDRAEKLFF
14	TRBV7-2	TRBJ1-3	CASSLDSSGNTIYF
13	TRBV30	TRBJ2-5	CASTPGGVETQYF
12	TRBV12-3/TRBV12-4	TRBJ2-1	CASTRGRGAEFF
17	TRBV30	TRBJ2-6	CAWNGHLAGSGANVLTF
14	TRBV29-1	TRBJ2-3	CSVKSGGSTDTQYF
13	TRBV18	TRBJ2-5	CASSLLTSETQYF
15	TRBV7-7	TRBJ2-5	CASSLGTSGEGTQYF
15	TRBV11-2	TRBJ2-1	CASSSRQGNYNEQFF
15	TRBV9	TRBJ1-2	CASSPGESSNYGYTF
19	TRBV4-3	TRBJ2-3	CASSQDSGLAGGFTDTQYF
15	TRBV27	TRBJ2-3	CASSVQVRSWDTQYF
14	TRBV18	TRBJ2-5	CASSPLAKQETQYF
16	TRBV19	TRBJ1-5	CASSIIGQGINQPQHF
14	TRBV4-3	TRBJ2-3	CASSQGLAGIVQYF
15	TRBV7-9	TRBJ1-2	CASSLGGLTGYGYTF
14	TRBV6-5	TRBJ1-2	CASSSRRASSGYTF
15	TRBV4-3	TRBJ2-1	CASSPRVFSYNEQFF
16	TRBV5-1	TRBJ2-1	CASSKIGTSAYNEQFF
17	TRBV23-1	TRBJ2-7	CASSPHTRRTSGNEQYF
15	TRBV30	TRBJ1-2	CAWSVQKGEDYGYTF
22	TRBV5-1	TRBJ2-6	CASSLATVDSLAGVTGANVLTF
14	TRBV19	TRBJ1-1	CASSTRDRNTEAFF
15	TRBV4-3	TRBJ1-1	CASSHLDRRDTEAFF
15	TRBV4-1	TRBJ1-2	CASSQQGIPSYGYTF
13	TRBV19	TRBJ2-5	CASSINRGETQYF
16	TRBV7-9	TRBJ1-1	CASSHRTSGQVPEAFF
14	TRBV6-5	TRBJ2-3	CASSYAGKTDTQYF
15	TRBV10-1	TRBJ2-1	CASSDGYSSYNEQFF
15	TRBV3-1/TRBV3-2	TRBJ1-4	CASSQHRVVSEKLFF
14	TRBV11-3	TRBJ1-2	CASSLRDRDYGYTF
16	TRBV6-2/TRBV6-3	TRBJ1-5	CASSPPRSESNQPQHF
16	TRBV27	TRBJ1-4	CASSIRDRRGGEKLFF
13	TRBV27	TRBJ1-1	CASRETRLHEAFF
11	TRBV10-2	TRBJ2-1	CASIKGNEQFF
17	TRBV7-2	TRBJ1-5	CASSLEAGTYGNQPQHF